Presented here are 31 T cell receptor beta chains from one specimen sequenced in a study of blood T cell repertoires in COVID-19. Assay: immunoSEQ multiplex PCR; the TCRdb copy retains only in-frame clones and omits some. The profile shows under 130,000 clones, around 87% of them singletons. The sample taken for sequencing was peripheral blood. These receptors were obtained from a woman aged 80 or over with acute or convalescent COVID-19.

This rearrangement joins TRBV18 to TRBJ1-1; maybe TRBD1 (6 bases). The CDR3 is 15 amino acids. Germline-derived CDR1 and CDR2 are KGHSH and LQKENI. Between the trimmed V and J ends, which lost 3 bases and 1 base, there was a span of 12 bases. The CDR3 bases are TGTGCCAGCTCACCGGGACAACAAGAGAACACTGAAGCTTTCTTT. Its translation: CASSPGQQENTEAFF.

J is TRBJ1-1 and V is TRBV19; perhaps TRBD1 as D (5 bases). The ends were cut back, 7 bases at V and 4 bases at J, with 13 bases in the middle. CDR3 length: 13 residues. Per the germline V gene, CDR1 is LNHDA and CDR2 is SQIVND (reference sequence). CDR3 sequence (DNA): TGTGCCAGTACCCCACAGGTGGCCACTGAAGCTTTCTTT. Translated: CASTPQVATEAFF.

V usage is TRBV28 and J usage is TRBJ1-5; unclear D gene. Trimming took 4 bases from V and 5 from J, leaving 15 bases between them. The CDR3 extends over 15 amino acids. The germline V gene encodes CDR1 MDHEN and CDR2 SYDVKM. CDR3: CASSSRLLSDQPQHF. DNA of the CDR3: TGTGCCAGCAGTTCCCGACTTTTATCCGATCAGCCCCAGCATTTT.

V usage is TRBV20-1 and J usage is TRBJ2-5, with 11 bases aligning to TRBD2. From germline, CDR1 is DFQATT and CDR2 SNEGSKA (reference sequence). The CDR3 is 15 residues long. The V gene end was trimmed by 3 bases and the J gene end by 5 bases; junction bases not matched to a gene: 8. The CDR3 spells CSASEGSGGAETQYF. The CDR3 DNA reads as TGCAGTGCTAGTGAGGGTAGCGGGGGGGCGGAGACCCAGTACTTC.

The V and J genes are TRBV12-3 or TRBV12-4 and TRBJ2-7, with D perhaps TRBD2 (5 bases). The CDR3 has 12 residues. V was pared by 3 bases and J by 6 bases, with 9 bases between. CDR3 DNA: TGTGCCAGCAGTTTGGGAGTTTTCGAGCAGTACTTC. As protein: CASSLGVFEQYF.

The genes are TRBV18 and TRBJ1-1, with D hard to call. This CDR3 region has 13 residues. The V gene's germline CDR1 is KGHSH and CDR2 LQKENI. The V and J ends lost 3 bases and 2 bases respectively, with 7 bases between them. The CDR3 reads CASSPAVNTEAFF. The CDR3 coding sequence is TGTGCCAGCTCACCTGCAGTTAACACTGAAGCTTTCTTT.

V and J are TRBV9 and TRBJ1-1; a weak D match, TRBD1 (5 bases). This CDR3 has 15 residues. Germline V gives CDR1 SGDLS, CDR2 YYNGEE. V lost 2 bases and J 1 base, leaving 12 bases between the germline ends. CDR3 nucleotide sequence: TGTGCCAGCAGCGTGATCAGTACAGGGAACACTGAAGCTTTCTTT. Protein sequence: CASSVISTGNTEAFF.

CDR3 protein: CASSRATNEKLFF. The CDR3 DNA follows: TGTGCCAGCAGCCGAGCAACTAATGAAAAACTGTTTTTT. This sequence joins TRBV28 and TRBJ1-4; D not resolved. The CDR3 runs 13 residues. V lost 6 bases and J 0 bases, leaving 5 bases between the germline ends. Germline assignment: CDR1 MDHEN and CDR2 SYDVKM.

Only one count was recorded for this clone. The V and J genes are TRBV4-3 and TRBJ1-5; no reliable D call. The CDR3 is 15 amino acids. The V end lost 0 bases, the J end lost 5 bases, and 11 bases lay between the germline ends. Germline V gene data show CDR1 as LGHNA and CDR2 as YSLEER. CDR3 in amino acids: CASSQDLAGDQPQHF. DNA of the CDR3: TGCGCCAGCAGCCAAGATCTGGCAGGCGATCAGCCCCAGCATTTT.

This sequence joins TRBV7-6 and TRBJ2-3; D not certain. Germline values: CDR1 SGHVS, CDR2 FNYEAQ. The CDR3 sequence is 16 residues long. Trimming shortened V by 1 base and J by 7 bases, and 18 bases separated the two germline ends. CDR3 coding DNA: TGTGCCAGCAGCTTAGGGAGAGGAAAAGCCAGAAATACGCAGTATTTT. Protein product: CASSLGRGKARNTQYF.

The genes are TRBV7-9 and TRBJ1-6, with 10 bases aligning to TRBD1. Unmatched junction bases numbered 11, after V lost 1 base and J lost 5 bases. Germline lookup yields CDR1 SEHNR and CDR2 FQNEAQ (reference sequence). CDR3 size: 19 residues. CDR3 protein: CASSLGTGGLNSHNSPLHF. In DNA, the CDR3 is TGTGCCAGCAGCTTAGGGACAGGGGGTTTAAATTCGCATAATTCACCCCTCCACTTT.

This clone was seen a single time. This chain joins TRBV14 and TRBJ2-3, with 8 nucleotides matching TRBD2. The germline CDR1 and CDR2 sequences are SGHDN and FVKESK. The CDR3 spans 16 residues. V trimming: 0 bases; J trimming: 3 bases; junction bases outside the gene matches: 5. As DNA, the CDR3 is TGTGCCAGCAGCCAAGAATTAGCGGGGCCAACAGATACGCAGTATTTT. Translating gives CASSQELAGPTDTQYF.

This chain connects TRBV5-1 to TRBJ2-1; D is perhaps TRBD1 (5 bases). The V end was cut by 2 bases, the J end by 6 bases, with 15 bases between. The CDR3 covers 15 residues. CDR1 SGHRS and CDR2 YFSETQ come from the germline V gene. The DNA of the CDR3 is TGCGCCAGCAGCTTTATTGGGGCGGATTCCAATGAGCAGTTCTTC. Its protein product is CASSFIGADSNEQFF.

The chain carries TRBV18 and TRBJ2-2, with TRBD2 matching over 13 bases. CDR3 length equals 18 residues. Germline lookup yields CDR1 KGHSH and CDR2 LQKENI. The ends lost 4 bases at V and 3 bases at J; junction bases unmatched: 8. The CDR3 coding sequence is TGTGCCAGCTCACAACTAGCGGGGGGGCCGCTCGACACCGGGGAGCTGTTTTTT. It specifies CASSQLAGGPLDTGELFF.

V usage is TRBV28 and J usage is TRBJ1-1, with D possibly TRBD1 on 5 matching bases. Germline loops: CDR1 MDHEN, CDR2 SYDVKM. The V end lost 5 bases, the J end lost 8 bases, and 15 bases lay between the germline ends. The CDR3 runs 13 residues. CDR3 DNA sequence: TGTGCCAGCAGTAGTGCGGGGCCCGTAGAAGCTTTCTTT. It specifies CASSSAGPVEAFF.

This clone was seen only once. Other nucleotide sequences in the sample specify the same CDR3. The V and J genes are TRBV28 and TRBJ2-7, with 8 bases that match TRBD1. Per the germline V gene, CDR1 is MDHEN and CDR2 is SYDVKM. The CDR3 is made up of 14 amino acids. With V trimmed by 4 bases and J by 3 bases, 5 bases remained unmatched. The CDR3 spells CASSSPGQDYEQYF. As DNA, the CDR3 is TGTGCCAGCAGTTCCCCGGGACAGGACTACGAGCAGTACTTC.

The V call is TRBV5-1, the J call TRBJ2-2; weak D call: TRBD1 (5 bases). The CDR3 extends over 17 amino acids. Between the trimmed V and J ends, which lost 4 bases and 5 bases, there was a span of 21 bases. Germline CDR1 reads SGHRS; CDR2 reads YFSETQ. The CDR3 DNA follows: TGCGCCAGCAGCCTCCAACCACTTCAGGGAAGGACCGGGGAGCTGTTTTTT. It yields the protein CASSLQPLQGRTGELFF. The whole variable domain, filled in from reference TRBV5-1 and TRBJ2-2, reads KAGVTQTPRYLIKTRGQQVTLSCSPISGHRSVSWYQQTPGQGLQFLFEYFSETQRNKGNFPGRFSGRQFSNSRSEMNVSTLELGDSALYLCASSLQPLQGRTGELFFGEGSRLTVL.

The chain carries TRBV28 and TRBJ2-2; 7 bases agree with TRBD1. The CDR3 contains 14 residues. Trimming took 5 bases from V and 7 from J; bases not matched to a gene: 7. Looked up from germline, CDR1 is MDHEN and CDR2 is SYDVKM. In DNA, the CDR3 is TGTGCCAGCAGTCCCGGACAGGCCGGCGGGGAGCTGTTTTTT. Translated: CASSPGQAGGELFF.

The CDR3: CASSFTRTGSGYTF. CDR3 nucleotides: TGCGCCAGCAGCTTTACTAGAACAGGGTCTGGCTACACCTTC. V is TRBV5-1 and J is TRBJ1-2; D perhaps matches TRBD1 (6 bases). Trimming pared 2 bases from V and 7 bases from J, leaving 15 bases between. CDR1 SGHRS and CDR2 YFSETQ come from the germline V gene. CDR3 size: 14 residues.

The chain links TRBV30 to TRBJ1-1, with D hard to call. Per the germline V gene, CDR1 is GTSNPN and CDR2 is SVGIG (reference sequence). V lost 8 bases and J lost 0, with 10 bases in between. The CDR3 is 12 amino acids. CDR3 loop: CAMRLMNTEAFF. The CDR3 DNA is TGTGCCATGCGACTGATGAACACTGAAGCTTTCTTT.

The chain has TRBV6-5 and TRBJ2-7; no clear D gene. Germline V CDR1 and CDR2: MNHEY, SVGAGI. V gave up 7 bases and J gave up 0 bases, with 16 bases separating them. This CDR3 comprises 15 residues. Here the CDR3 DNA reads TGTGCCAGCACCTCCGAGACATTAAGCTCCTACGAGCAGTACTTC. Its translation is CASTSETLSSYEQYF.

The chain employs TRBV24-1 and TRBJ2-1; a possible D gene is TRBD2 (6 bases). V was trimmed by 5 bases and J by 1 base, leaving 23 bases between them. This CDR3 comprises 19 residues. Germline V gives CDR1 KGHDR, CDR2 SFDVKD. DNA for the CDR3: TGTGCCACCAGTGCGGCAAGGACTACACTGAGCTGGTCCTACAATGAGCAGTTCTTC. It translates to CATSAARTTLSWSYNEQFF.

There are a few counts of this clone. The genes are TRBV7-6 and TRBJ1-5; 12 bases align to TRBD1. Germline CDR1 is SGHVS and CDR2 is FNYEAQ. CDR3 length: 16 amino acids. The V segment lost 1 base and the J segment 6 bases; nucleotides outside the gene matches: 4. The CDR3 protein is CASSLGPGQGAQPQHF. In DNA form, the CDR3 reads TGTGCCAGCAGCTTAGGACCGGGACAGGGGGCTCAGCCCCAGCATTTT. The full variable domain, rest sourced from reference TRBV7-6 and TRBJ1-5, is GAGVSQSPRYKVTKRGQDVALRCDPISGHVSLYWYRQALGQGPEFLTYFNYEAQQDKSGLPNDRFSAERPEGSISTLTIQRTEQRDSAMYRCASSLGPGQGAQPQHFGDGTRLSIL.

This clone was counted once. The CDR3 sequence is CASSKDRAAFF. CDR3 DNA sequence: TGTGCCAGCAGCAAGGACAGGGCAGCTTTCTTT. The V call is TRBV27, the J call TRBJ1-1, with 8 bases lining up with TRBD1. CDR1 is MNHEY and CDR2 is SMNVEV in the germline V gene (reference sequence). The length of the CDR3 is 11 residues. V was pared by 6 bases and J by 10 bases, with 4 bases of the junction left unmatched.

For this clone: The limits of the CDR3 on the DNA are not certain, so only TCRdb's listed CDR3 is given. The chain carries TRBV21-1 and TRBJ1-5; the table's D call, TRBD1, has no DNA check behind it. TRBV21-1 constitutes a pseudogene. The CDR3 numbers 18 amino acids, ends counted. CDR3 protein: CASSKGSGVGSGNQPQHF.

This clone showed up just a few times. The V and J genes are TRBV24-1 and TRBJ1-5; 7 bases are a match to TRBD1. The V segment lost 3 bases and the J segment 2 bases; nucleotides outside the gene matches: 3. Germline V gives CDR1 KGHDR, CDR2 SFDVKD. The CDR3 has 15 amino acids. The CDR3 coding sequence is TGTGCCACCAGTGATACAGGGGCGGGCAATCAGCCCCAGCATTTT. It codes for CATSDTGAGNQPQHF.

With regard to this clone: Other DNA sequences within the sample encode an identical CDR3. The rearrangement uses TRBV27 and TRBJ2-7; 7 bases agree with TRBD2. CDR3 size: 15 residues. Looked up from germline, CDR1 is MNHEY and CDR2 is SMNVEV (reference sequence). V was pared by 5 bases and J by 4 bases, with 11 bases of the junction left unmatched. The CDR3 spells CASSPGWEGRYEQYF. The CDR3 nucleotides read TGTGCCAGCAGTCCGGGGTGGGAGGGGCGGTACGAGCAGTACTTC.

V usage is TRBV29-1 and J usage is TRBJ2-7; 7 bases agree with TRBD1. CDR1 is SQVTM, CDR2 ANQGSEA, per germline. V lost 4 bases, J lost 6 bases, and 6 bases stayed unmatched. The CDR3 extends over 12 amino acids. CDR3 DNA: TGCAGCGTTGGGAAGACAGGGAGCGAGCAGTACTTC. Protein product: CSVGKTGSEQYF.

The rearrangement uses TRBV28 and TRBJ2-6; D is unresolved. Germline V lookup: CDR1 MDHEN, CDR2 SYDVKM. V lost 3 bases and J 0 bases, leaving 6 bases between the germline ends. The CDR3 consists of 15 residues. The CDR3 DNA reads TGTGCCAGCAGTTTTCAGGTCTCTGGGGCCAACGTCCTGACTTTC. It encodes CASSFQVSGANVLTF.

This rearrangement joins TRBV30 to TRBJ2-7, with D possibly TRBD1 on 5 matching bases. The CDR3 extends over 15 amino acids. Deletions cut 2 bases from V and 0 bases from J, with 14 bases between. The germline gives CDR1 GTSNPN, CDR2 SVGIG (reference sequence). This CDR3 reads CAWSLGALSSYEQYF. In DNA form, the CDR3 reads TGTGCCTGGAGTCTAGGGGCACTGAGCTCCTACGAGCAGTACTTC. Looking up the rest from reference TRBV30 and TRBJ2-7 gives the full variable domain: SQTIHQWPATLVQPVGSPLSLECTVEGTSNPNLYWYRQAAGRGLQLLFYSVGIGQISSEVPQNLSASRPQDRQFILSSKKLLLSDSGFYLCAWSLGALSSYEQYFGPGTRLTVT.

The V and J genes are TRBV7-2 and TRBJ2-5, with TRBD2 matching over 7 bases. The ends lost 5 bases at V and 1 base at J; junction bases unmatched: 16. This CDR3 comprises 18 residues. Germline CDR1 SGHTA, CDR2 FQGNSA. The CDR3 region has the DNA TGTGCCAGCAGCCCTACCTACTCGGGGGGAGGGACCCAAGAGACCCAGTACTTC. Translation: CASSPTYSGGGTQETQYF.